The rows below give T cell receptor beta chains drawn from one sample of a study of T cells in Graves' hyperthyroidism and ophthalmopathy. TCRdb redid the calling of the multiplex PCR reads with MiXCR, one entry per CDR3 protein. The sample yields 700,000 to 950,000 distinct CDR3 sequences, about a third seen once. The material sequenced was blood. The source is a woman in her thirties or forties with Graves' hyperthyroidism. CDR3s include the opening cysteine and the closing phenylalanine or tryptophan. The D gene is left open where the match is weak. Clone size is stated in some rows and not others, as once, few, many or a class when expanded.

CDR3: CASSHLAGWFYGYTF; DNA: TGTGCCAGCAGCCATTTAGCAGGGTGGTTCTATGGCTACACCTTC; V: TRBV7-6; D: NA; size: once; J: TRBJ1-2
CDR3: CAISESDTPNFF; DNA: TGTGCCATCAGTGAGTCGGACACCCCCAATTTCTTT; V: TRBV10-3; D: NA; size: once; J: TRBJ1-1
CDR3: CASSLVFPYGYTF; DNA: TGTGCCAGCAGTTTGGTATTTCCCTATGGCTACACCTTC; V: TRBV6-2/TRBV6-3; D: NA; size: few; J: TRBJ1-2
CDR3: CASSTVVGNTIYF; DNA: TGTGCCAGCAGTACGGTGGTTGGAAACACCATATATTTT; V: TRBV19; D: NA; size: few; J: TRBJ1-3
CDR3: CASSTWGETQYF; DNA: TGTGCCAGCTCAACCTGGGGAGAGACCCAGTACTTC; V: TRBV18; D: NA; size: NA; J: TRBJ2-5
CDR3: CASSFGYGNTEAFF; DNA: TGTGCCAGCAGCTTTGGCTACGGGAACACTGAAGCTTTCTTT; V: TRBV7-9; D: NA; size: NA; J: TRBJ1-1
CDR3: CASSQDLIGGQPQHF; DNA: TGCGCCAGCAGCCAAGACCTAATAGGGGGTCAGCCCCAGCATTTT; V: TRBV7-9; D: NA; size: NA; J: TRBJ1-5
CDR3: CASITGTRDYGYTF; DNA: TGTGCCAGCATTACCGGGACACGGGACTATGGCTACACCTTC; V: TRBV25-1; D: NA; size: NA; J: TRBJ1-2
CDR3: CANSVVPGAGSPLHF; DNA: TGTGCCAACAGCGTAGTTCCGGGGGCTGGATCACCCCTCCACTTT; V: TRBV9; D: NA; size: NA; J: TRBJ1-6
CDR3: CASSLGQAFSGNTIYF; DNA: TGTGCCAGCAGTCTCGGACAGGCCTTCTCTGGAAACACCATATATTTT; V: TRBV6-2/TRBV6-3; D: TRBD1; size: few; J: TRBJ1-3
CDR3: CASSPRPTGVKETQYF; DNA: TGTGCCAGCAGCCCCCGCCCGACAGGGGTTAAAGAGACCCAGTACTTC; V: TRBV7-9; D: TRBD1; size: NA; J: TRBJ2-5
CDR3: CASSTGDSNYEQYF; DNA: TGTGCCAGCAGCACCGGGGACTCCAACTACGAGCAGTACTTC; V: TRBV13; D: NA; size: NA; J: TRBJ2-7
CDR3: CASSLSRFGNYGYTF; DNA: TGCGCCAGCAGCTTGTCTCGTTTCGGTAACTATGGCTACACCTTC; V: TRBV5-1; D: NA; size: NA; J: TRBJ1-2
CDR3: CATSVDGDPPQHF; DNA: TGTGCCACTTCCGTAGATGGAGATCCGCCCCAGCATTTT; V: TRBV10-3; D: NA; size: many; J: TRBJ1-5
CDR3: CASSQDFAALGGYTF; DNA: TGCGCCAGCAGCCAAGATTTCGCCGCACTAGGTGGCTACACCTTC; V: TRBV4-3; D: NA; size: few; J: TRBJ1-2
CDR3: CASSSWGQSNYGYTF; DNA: TGTGCCAGCAGCTCCTGGGGGCAGTCTAACTATGGCTACACCTTC; V: TRBV7-2; D: NA; size: few; J: TRBJ1-2
CDR3: CASSQDRNRETQYF; DNA: TGTGCCAGCAGCCAAGATCGGAACAGAGAGACCCAGTACTTC; V: TRBV12-3/TRBV12-4; D: NA; size: few; J: TRBJ2-5
CDR3: CASSLGHRGPDEQYF; DNA: TGTGCCAGCAGCTTAGGTCACAGGGGGCCTGACGAGCAGTACTTC; V: TRBV7-9; D: TRBD1; size: many; J: TRBJ2-7
CDR3: CASSLPNWDRGDTGELFF; DNA: TGTGCCAGCAGTTTACCGAACTGGGACAGGGGAGACACCGGGGAGCTGTTTTTT; V: TRBV12-3/TRBV12-4; D: TRBD1; size: NA; J: TRBJ2-2
CDR3: CSAHKLQGGTEAFF; DNA: TGCAGTGCTCACAAATTACAGGGAGGCACTGAAGCTTTCTTT; V: TRBV20-1; D: NA; size: NA; J: TRBJ1-1
CDR3: CASSISETGELFF; DNA: TGTGCCAGTAGTATTTCGGAAACCGGGGAGCTGTTTTTT; V: TRBV19; D: NA; size: NA; J: TRBJ2-2
CDR3: CASSLRTDAYEQYF; DNA: TGTGCCAGCAGTCTACGGACAGATGCCTACGAGCAGTACTTC; V: TRBV27; D: NA; size: few; J: TRBJ2-7
CDR3: CASSSGLAGDEAFF; DNA: TGTGCCAGCAGCTCGGGGCTAGCGGGAGACGAAGCTTTCTTT; V: TRBV7-3; D: NA; size: NA; J: TRBJ1-1
CDR3: CSARAGHLNTEAFF; DNA: TGCAGTGCTAGAGCGGGACACTTGAACACTGAAGCTTTCTTT; V: TRBV20-1; D: NA; size: many; J: TRBJ1-1
CDR3: CASSLADRVGGYTF; DNA: TGTGCCAGCAGTTTAGCAGACAGGGTGGGTGGCTACACCTTC; V: TRBV12-3/TRBV12-4; D: TRBD1; size: NA; J: TRBJ1-2
CDR3: CASSPEMGISYEQYF; DNA: TGTGCCAGCAGTCCTGAAATGGGCATTTCCTACGAGCAGTACTTC; V: TRBV6-1; D: NA; size: few; J: TRBJ2-7
CDR3: CASSQVIWGGSGANVLTF; DNA: TGTGCCAGCAGCCAAGTAATTTGGGGCGGCTCTGGGGCCAACGTCCTGACTTTC; V: TRBV7-9; D: NA; size: NA; J: TRBJ2-6
CDR3: CASGTGPGAYEQYF; DNA: TGTGCCAGCGGGACAGGGCCAGGAGCTTACGAGCAGTACTTC; V: TRBV12-3/TRBV12-4; D: TRBD1; size: many; J: TRBJ2-7
CDR3: CASSLGGGNPEAFF; DNA: TGTGCCAGCAGCTTGGGAGGGGGCAACCCTGAAGCTTTCTTT; V: TRBV13; D: TRBD1; size: NA; J: TRBJ1-1
CDR3: CASSPGRVGYTEAFF; DNA: TGTGCCAGCAGCCCTGGGCGCGTTGGGTACACTGAAGCTTTCTTT; V: TRBV7-9; D: NA; size: NA; J: TRBJ1-1
CDR3: CAIQRDGSGTGASGGYGYTF; DNA: TGTGCCATACAGCGGGACGGGTCCGGGACAGGGGCGTCTGGGGGTTATGGCTACACCTTC; V: TRBV19; D: TRBD1; size: NA; J: TRBJ1-2
CDR3: CAWSGGGGGGYTF; DNA: TGTGCCTGGAGTGGAGGAGGAGGGGGGGGCTACACCTTC; V: TRBV25-1; D: NA; size: NA; J: TRBJ1-2
CDR3: CASSQSQGINYGYTF; DNA: TGCGCCAGCAGCCAGTCCCAGGGGATTAACTATGGCTACACCTTC; V: TRBV4-3; D: NA; size: NA; J: TRBJ1-2
CDR3: CASSALNRDSKETQYF; DNA: TGCGCCAGCAGCGCCCTGAACCGGGACAGTAAAGAGACCCAGTACTTC; V: TRBV4-1; D: TRBD1; size: few; J: TRBJ2-5
CDR3: CAIEGGSHEQYF; DNA: TGTGCCATTGAAGGGGGGTCCCACGAGCAGTACTTC; V: TRBV28; D: NA; size: NA; J: TRBJ2-7
CDR3: CAWTRGGQPQHF; DNA: TGTGCCTGGACCAGGGGGGGACAGCCCCAGCATTTT; V: TRBV30; D: TRBD1; size: few; J: TRBJ1-5
CDR3: CSVQAGPQAFF; DNA: TGCAGCGTTCAGGCGGGGCCTCAAGCTTTCTTT; V: TRBV29-1; D: NA; size: few; J: TRBJ1-1
CDR3: CASLTSGLSYEQYF; DNA: TGTGCCAGCTTAACTAGCGGATTGTCCTACGAGCAGTACTTC; V: TRBV6-6; D: TRBD2; size: few; J: TRBJ2-7
CDR3: CASSQDRGSPLHF; DNA: TGTGCCAGCAGCCAAGATCGGGGCTCACCCCTCCACTTT; V: TRBV4-2; D: NA; size: many; J: TRBJ1-6
CDR3: CASLTAPTSNYGYTF; DNA: TGTGCCAGCTTGACAGCCCCAACCTCTAACTATGGCTACACCTTC; V: TRBV25-1; D: NA; size: NA; J: TRBJ1-2
CDR3: CASSPSDRGRVVTEAFF; DNA: TGTGCCAGTAGTCCCTCGGACAGGGGGCGAGTAGTGACTGAAGCTTTCTTT; V: TRBV19; D: TRBD1; size: many; J: TRBJ1-1
CDR3: CSVEGQGVTGNTIYF; DNA: TGCAGCGTTGAAGGACAGGGGGTTACTGGAAACACCATATATTTT; V: TRBV29-1; D: TRBD1; size: few; J: TRBJ1-3
CDR3: CASSYSGGAMNTEAFF; DNA: TGTGCCAGCAGTTACTCCGGGGGGGCAATGAACACTGAAGCTTTCTTT; V: TRBV6-5; D: NA; size: NA; J: TRBJ1-1
CDR3: CATSRDRESNQPQHF; DNA: TGTGCCACCAGCAGAGATCGAGAGAGCAATCAGCCCCAGCATTTT; V: TRBV15; D: NA; size: NA; J: TRBJ1-5